This is a list of T cell receptor beta chains from one sample in a study of blood T cell repertoires in COVID-19. The method was immunoSEQ multiplex PCR; TCRdb's version includes in-frame clones alone and lacks a portion of them. Of 75,000 to 95,000 clones detected, about 87% appear once; the ten largest clones hold around 1%. Sequenced input: peripheral blood. The receptors here all came from a human donor in a cohort sampled during active COVID-19. CDR3s include the opening cysteine and the closing phenylalanine or tryptophan. Each record gives: clone size, D gene, V gene, J gene, CDR3 DNA, CDR3 protein. D genes are given only for firm matches. Clone size is not always given. Where it is, it says once, few, many or a class for expanded clones.

NA	TRBD2	TRBV28	TRBJ2-7	TGTGCCAGCGGCTTCGGGGTAGCGGGAGCTTACGAGCAGTACTTC	CASGFGVAGAYEQYF
NA	TRBD2	TRBV10-1	TRBJ2-5	TGCGCCAGCAGTGAGGCGGGACTAGGGGAGACCCAGTACTTC	CASSEAGLGETQYF
NA	NA	TRBV21-1	TRBJ2-1	TGTGCCAGCAGAGTAAGGACTAGCGGGAGTCACGATGAGCAGTTCTTC	CASRVRTSGSHDEQFF
once	TRBD1	TRBV3-1/TRBV3-2	TRBJ2-2	TGTGCCAGCAGCCCCGTATGGGACAGAGTAAACACCCGTCAGGAGCTGTTTTTT	CASSPVWDRVNTRQELFF
NA	NA	TRBV19	TRBJ1-5	TGTGCCAGTACCATCGGGGTTAGCAATCAGCCCCAGCATTTT	CASTIGVSNQPQHF
NA	TRBD1	TRBV27	TRBJ1-2	TGTGCCAGCAAACGGACAGGGGGGAGGAGGGGCTACACCTTC	CASKRTGGRRGYTF
NA	TRBD2	TRBV5-6	TRBJ2-7	TGTGCCAGCAGCTCGGGGCTAGCGGGAGTCTACGAGCAGTACTTC	CASSSGLAGVYEQYF
NA	NA	TRBV21-1	TRBJ2-1	TGTGCCAGCAGCCCCCGGGACATTTTCTACAATGAGCAGTTCTTC	CASSPRDIFYNEQFF
NA	TRBD1	TRBV7-3	TRBJ2-7	TGTGCCAGCAGTCCGGGGACAGGGGCGTACGAGCAGTACTTC	CASSPGTGAYEQYF
NA	TRBD1	TRBV5-5	TRBJ2-2	TGTGCCAGCAGCCCGGGACAGGGGAACACCGGGGAGCTGTTTTTT	CASSPGQGNTGELFF
few	TRBD2	TRBV14	TRBJ2-3	TGTGCCAGCAGCCAAGTTTTTCGTCTAGCGGGAGAATCCGATACGCAGTATTTT	CASSQVFRLAGESDTQYF